Each of the 25 T cell receptor beta chains below was sequenced from the same sample in a study of graft-versus-host responses after intestinal transplantation. Graft tissue was processed to release intraepithelial and lamina propria lymphocytes. Clones were sequenced by immunoSEQ multiplex PCR, and TCRdb holds only the in-frame ones, with some missing. The table includes approximately 15,000 clones, approximately 80% detected once. The sample in question was ileum tissue, obtained just over 100 days after intestinal transplant. These receptor sequences come from a human patient who received an intestinal transplant, so some T cells may come from the graft donor.

This clone has just a few counts. This rearrangement joins TRBV11-2 to TRBJ2-7, with a tentative D call TRBD2 (5 bases). There are 15 residues in the CDR3. Germline CDR1 and CDR2: SGHAT and FQNNGV. V was clipped by 2 bases and J by 1 base, with 12 bases between them. CDR3 loop: CASSLSTSSSYEQYF. The CDR3 DNA sequence: TGTGCCAGCAGCTTAAGTACTAGTTCTTCCTACGAGCAGTACTTC.

The CDR3 sequence is CASSYSAGSAYEQYF. The CDR3 DNA sequence: TGTGCCAGCAGTTACTCAGCGGGCTCTGCCTACGAGCAGTACTTC. The gene calls are TRBV6-6 and TRBJ2-7, with D possibly TRBD2 on 6 matching bases. Germline V lookup: CDR1 MNHNY, CDR2 SVGAGI (reference sequence). The CDR3 covers 15 residues. Trimming took off 0 bases at V and 2 bases at J, with 11 bases between the two ends.

The count of this clone is one. The rearrangement uses TRBV9 and TRBJ2-5; D remains unclear. The CDR3 loop spans 15 amino acids. V dropped 0 bases and J dropped 2 bases, with 11 bases sitting between them. The germline V gene encodes CDR1 SGDLS and CDR2 YYNGEE. Here the CDR3 reads CASSVEPGLQETQYF. DNA of the CDR3: TGTGCCAGCAGCGTAGAACCCGGGCTACAAGAGACCCAGTACTTC.

The J gene is TRBJ2-6, the V gene TRBV15; 7 nucleotides align to TRBD2. CDR3 size: 18 residues. V shed 0 bases and J 3 bases; nucleotides not matched to a gene: 8. Germline assignment: CDR1 LNHNV and CDR2 YYDKDF (reference sequence). CDR3 nucleotide sequence: TGTGCCACCAGCAGAGATGGGGCGGGAGAATTTGGGGCCAACGTCCTGACTTTC. Translation gives CATSRDGAGEFGANVLTF.

V is TRBV4-3 and J is TRBJ2-3, with 9 positions matching TRBD2. V lost 2 bases to trimming and J lost 1 base; unmatched junction nucleotides: 4. CDR1 and CDR2 from the germline V gene are LGHNA and YSLEER. This CDR3 has 16 residues. The CDR3 is CASSQYRGGGTDTQYF. The CDR3, as DNA: TGCGCCAGCAGCCAATACCGCGGGGGGGGCACAGATACGCAGTATTTT.

This chain uses TRBV7-2 with TRBJ2-1; TRBD2 matches at 9 bases. The junction had 6 bases not matched to a gene; V was cut back by 2 bases and J by 7 bases. The CDR3 runs to 15 residues. Germline V lookup: CDR1 SGHTA, CDR2 FQGNSA. The CDR3 sequence: CASSLYSGRGNEQFF. The CDR3 DNA reads TGTGCCAGCAGCTTATATAGCGGGAGAGGAAATGAGCAGTTCTTC.

This clone was seen a few times. The J gene is TRBJ2-5, the V gene TRBV21-1; the D call in the table, TRBD1, was not verified against the DNA. TRBV21-1 is a pseudogene locus. The CDR3 is made up of 16 amino acids. CDR3 nucleotide sequence: TGTGCCAGCAGCAAAAAGACCCGACAGTACCAAGAGACCCAGTACTTC. Protein sequence: CASSKKTRQYQETQYF.

This chain connects TRBV6-1 to TRBJ2-1; D call uncertain. The V gene lost 5 bases and the J gene lost 12 bases, with 8 bases spanning the gap. CDR1 is MNHNS and CDR2 is SASEGT in the germline V gene. The CDR3 totals 10 residues. DNA of the CDR3: TGTGCCAGCAGTTGGCCAGGGCAGTTCTTC. This codes for CASSWPGQFF.

The J gene is TRBJ1-1, the V gene TRBV28; D unclear. The length of the CDR3 is 15 residues. The V and J ends lost 5 bases and 2 bases respectively, with 15 bases between them. The germline gives CDR1 MDHEN, CDR2 SYDVKM. CDR3 amino acids: CASSPKVVLNTEAFF. CDR3 DNA: TGTGCCAGCAGTCCCAAGGTAGTATTAAACACTGAAGCTTTCTTT. Together with reference TRBV28 and TRBJ1-1, the CDR3 gives the full variable domain: DVKVTQSSRYLVKRTGEKVFLECVQDMDHENMFWYRQDPGLGLRLIYFSYDVKMKEKGDIPEGYSVSREKKERFSLILESASTNQTSMYLCASSPKVVLNTEAFFGQGTRLTVV.

The chain joins TRBV1 to TRBJ1-5. TRBV1 is given as a pseudogene. CDR3 length: 14 residues. The CDR3, as DNA: TGCACCAGCAGCCAAGAGTCGAGCTTTGCAGCCCAGCATTTT. Its protein product is CTSSQESSFAAQHF.

The rearrangement links TRBV12-5 to TRBJ2-1; 12 bases are shared with TRBD2. Per the germline V gene, CDR1 is LGHNT and CDR2 is FRNRAP. The CDR3 has 15 amino acids. V trimming: 2 bases; J trimming: 11 bases; junction bases outside the gene matches: 7. This CDR3 reads CASGLPSGRGHQQFF. For the CDR3, the DNA is TGTGCTAGTGGTTTGCCTAGCGGGAGGGGTCATCAGCAGTTCTTC.

V is TRBV6-1 and J is TRBJ2-5, with TRBD2 matching over 8 bases. The length of the CDR3 is 14 residues. V gave up 5 bases and J gave up 4 bases; unmatched junction bases: 6. The germline V gene encodes CDR1 MNHNS and CDR2 SASEGT. The CDR3 sequence is CASSTTSEAETQYF. The CDR3 DNA sequence: TGTGCCAGCAGTACGACTAGCGAGGCAGAGACCCAGTACTTC.

The genes are TRBV9 and TRBJ2-7, with TRBD1 matching over 7 bases. V lost 3 bases, J lost 2 bases, and 11 bases stayed unmatched. The CDR3 sequence is 16 residues long. Germline V CDR1 and CDR2: SGDLS, YYNGEE. The CDR3 region has the DNA TGTGCCAGCAGCGCCTACTACAGGGGACCCCCCTACGAGCAGTACTTC. Translation: CASSAYYRGPPYEQYF.

This clone was observed once. The chain recombines TRBV6-5 with TRBJ2-7, with 13 bases identical to TRBD2. Germline V gene lookup returns CDR1 MNHEY and CDR2 SVGAGI. J gave up 7 bases and V 3 bases, and 6 bases lay outside the gene matches. The CDR3 spans 15 residues. The CDR3, as DNA: TGTGCCAGCAGTTATACACTAGCGGGAGGGCTAGAGCAGTACTTC. It is translated as CASSYTLAGGLEQYF.

V is TRBV10-3 and J is TRBJ2-6; 9 bases line up with TRBD1. Trimming took 5 bases from V and 0 from J; bases not matched to a gene: 5. The CDR3 length is 17 residues. Germline CDR1 reads ENHRY; CDR2 reads SYGVKD. The CDR3 protein is CAISLQGAGSGANVLTF. The CDR3, as DNA: TGTGCCATCAGTTTACAGGGGGCGGGCTCTGGGGCCAACGTCCTGACTTTC.

The V and J genes are TRBV4-1 and TRBJ1-4; D not certain. The ends were cut back, 4 bases at V and 8 bases at J, with 8 bases in the middle. This CDR3 contains 12 residues. CDR1 and CDR2 from the germline V gene are MGHRA and YSYEKL. The CDR3: CASSRNKEKLFF. For the CDR3, the DNA is TGCGCCAGCAGCCGGAACAAAGAAAAACTGTTTTTT.

The V call is TRBV7-2, the J call TRBJ2-5; TRBD2 matches 10 bases. The ends lost 3 bases at V and 4 bases at J; junction bases unmatched: 2. CDR1 is SGHTA and CDR2 is FQGNSA in the germline V gene. This CDR3 comprises 14 residues. The DNA for the CDR3 is TGTGCCAGCAGCTTGAGACTAGCGGGAGAGACCCAGTACTTC. It yields the protein CASSLRLAGETQYF. Full variable domain (missing parts from reference TRBV7-2 and TRBJ2-5): GAGVSQSPSNKVTEKGKDVELRCDPISGHTALYWYRQSLGQGLEFLIYFQGNSAPDKSGLPSDRFSAERTGGSVSTLTIQRTQQEDSAVYLCASSLRLAGETQYFGPGTRLLVL.

The chain employs TRBV28 and TRBJ1-1, with D maybe TRBD1 (5 bases). There are 12 residues in the CDR3. Trimming stripped 6 bases from V and 4 bases from J, with 9 bases between. The germline V gene has CDR1 MDHEN and CDR2 SYDVKM. DNA for the CDR3: TGTGCCAGCAGAGGGGATTTCACTGAAGCTTTCTTT. Its translation: CASRGDFTEAFF.

The chain combines TRBV28 with TRBJ1-5; no clear D gene. CDR1 and CDR2 (germline): MDHEN, SYDVKM. The CDR3 runs to 15 residues. Trimming removed 4 bases at V and 3 bases at J, with 13 bases between. The CDR3 DNA reads as TGTGCCAGCAGTTCCGTTCTGGGGTCCAATCAGCCCCAGCATTTT. It codes for CASSSVLGSNQPQHF.

V usage is TRBV7-9 and J usage is TRBJ2-1; D is perhaps TRBD2 (6 bases). The CDR3 runs to 16 residues. In germline, CDR1 is SEHNR, CDR2 FQNEAQ (reference sequence). V was trimmed by 4 bases and J by 2 bases, leaving 15 bases between them. The CDR3 sequence is CASSSGNGSPYNEQFF. The CDR3 DNA reads TGTGCCAGCAGCTCCGGTAACGGGAGCCCCTACAATGAGCAGTTCTTC.

The rearrangement uses TRBV14 and TRBJ2-7, with 10 bases lining up with TRBD2. V trimming: 1 base; J trimming: 2 bases; junction bases outside the gene matches: 8. The germline V gene encodes CDR1 SGHDN and CDR2 FVKESK. The CDR3 has 17 residues. CDR3 sequence: CASSQVGGLAGAYEQYF. In nucleotides, the CDR3 is TGTGCCAGCAGCCAAGTTGGTGGGCTAGCGGGAGCCTACGAGCAGTACTTC.

Only a few counts were recorded for this clone. J is TRBJ1-2 and V is TRBV6-6; perhaps TRBD1 as D (5 bases). The CDR3 length is 15 residues. The germline V gene has CDR1 MNHNY and CDR2 SVGAGI (reference sequence). V was cut by 7 bases and J by 4 bases, with 19 bases left in between. Written as DNA, the CDR3 is TGTGCCAGCACCCTAGCCCGAGCCGGGGGCTATGGCTACACCTTC. Its protein product is CASTLARAGGYGYTF.

V usage is TRBV19 and J usage is TRBJ2-7; 15 nucleotides line up with TRBD2. Germline V gene data show CDR1 as LNHDA and CDR2 as SQIVND (reference sequence). The ends lost 3 bases at V and 12 bases at J; junction bases unmatched: 9. The CDR3 is 15 residues long. CDR3 in amino acids: CASSMRTSGRAYPYF. Written as DNA, the CDR3 is TGTGCCAGTAGTATGAGGACTAGCGGGAGGGCCTATCCGTACTTC.

CDR3 sequence reads: CASSPGLAGVSEQFF. The DNA of the CDR3 is TGTGCCAGCAGCCCGGGACTAGCGGGAGTAAGTGAGCAGTTCTTC. The J gene is TRBJ2-1, the V gene TRBV11-1; the match to TRBD2 covers 14 bases. From germline, CDR1 is SGHAT and CDR2 FQDESV (reference sequence). V lost 5 bases, J lost 9 bases, and 6 bases stayed unmatched. The CDR3 runs 15 residues. The full variable domain, rest sourced from reference TRBV11-1 and TRBJ2-1, is EAEVAQSPRYKITEKSQAVAFWCDPISGHATLYWYRQILGQGPELLVQFQDESVVDDSQLPKDRFSAERLKGVDSTLKIQPAELGDSAMYLCASSPGLAGVSEQFFGPGTRLTVL.

V usage is TRBV28 and J usage is TRBJ1-2, with D perhaps matching TRBD1 (5 bases). The V gene lost 8 bases and the J gene lost 5 bases, with 12 bases spanning the gap. Germline CDR1 MDHEN, CDR2 SYDVKM. The CDR3 runs 12 residues. The CDR3, as DNA: TGTGCCAGCCAGACGGGGGTGTATGGCTACACCTTC. Its protein is CASQTGVYGYTF.